This TCR beta chain originates from a study of blood T cell repertoires in COVID-19. The CDR3 loop spans 16 amino acids. Germline CDR1 reads MNHNY; CDR2 reads SVGAGI (reference sequence). Trimming took 5 bases from V and 4 from J; bases not matched to a gene: 12. Here immunoSEQ multiplex PCR was the method, and the copy in TCRdb shows in-frame clones only, minus some. The repertoire holds 190,000 or so clones, about 90% seen once, with 0.78% in the top ten. This clone was seen just once. The chain couples TRBV6-6 to TRBJ1-2; TRBD1 matches at 8 bases. This receptor was identified in a woman between 65 and 79 years old with acute or convalescent COVID-19. Material for sequencing was peripheral blood. The CDR3 spells CASSTVTGGGFYGYTF. The CDR3 DNA follows: TGTGCCAGCAGTACGGTTACAGGGGGGGGTTTCTATGGCTACACCTTC.